This T cell receptor (beta chain) stems from a study of cytomegalovirus exposure and HLA in healthy donors. Germline assignment: CDR1 SEHNR and CDR2 FQNEAQ (reference sequence). The CDR3 extends over 14 amino acids. V shed 6 bases, J shed 7 bases, and the junction held 4 bases outside the gene matches. The PCR contained 60 Vbeta and 13 Jbeta primers. Measured with immunoSEQ multiplex PCR; TCRdb has only the in-frame clones, and not every one. The sample holds 150,000 to 200,000 clones, roughly 80% seen once. The chain joins TRBV7-9 to TRBJ1-4, with TRBD1 matching over 11 bases. The receptor comes from a man in his forties or fifties in good health and CMV-seropositive. The sequenced material came from PBMCs. The DNA for the CDR3 is TGTGCCAGCAGAACCGGGACAGGGGGTGAAAAACTGTTTTTT. This codes for CASRTGTGGEKLFF.